The clone carrying this T cell receptor beta chain has a handful of counts. The antigen is undetermined. Diagnostic assessment was based on clinical symptoms, serum thyroxine and TRAb, thyroid ultrasound and orbital computed tomography. The sample is drawn from a study of T cells in Graves' hyperthyroidism and ophthalmopathy. Overall study: At initial diagnosis, before any treatment had begun, peripheral blood was obtained. The study's findings and limits: Using 13 V-J features, a model discriminated ophthalmopathy from stable hyperthyroidism. In validation, the model predicted ophthalmopathy. These predictions came a median about 6.8 months before onset.

Authors of the study amplified TCR beta CDR3 regions from RNA transcripts. The HTBI primer set was used in a first-round RT-PCR of the TCR CDR3. TCRdb recomputed calls from the multiplex PCR reads with MiXCR, one row per CDR3 protein. The sample has some 690,000 distinct CDR3 sequences; approximately 15% are singletons. The V and J ends lost 5 bases and 2 bases, in that order; junction bases with no gene match: 9. Germline V gene data show CDR1 as GTSNPN and CDR2 as SVGIG (reference sequence). The CDR3 contains 16 residues. This receptor was obtained from a man aged 45-60 years with Graves' hyperthyroidism. The sample taken for sequencing was blood. The rearrangement joins TRBV30 to TRBJ1-3; 10 bases fit TRBD1. The CDR3 DNA follows: TGTGCCTGGGACGGACAGGGGGAAAGGACTGGAAACACCATATATTTT. It codes for CAWDGQGERTGNTIYF.